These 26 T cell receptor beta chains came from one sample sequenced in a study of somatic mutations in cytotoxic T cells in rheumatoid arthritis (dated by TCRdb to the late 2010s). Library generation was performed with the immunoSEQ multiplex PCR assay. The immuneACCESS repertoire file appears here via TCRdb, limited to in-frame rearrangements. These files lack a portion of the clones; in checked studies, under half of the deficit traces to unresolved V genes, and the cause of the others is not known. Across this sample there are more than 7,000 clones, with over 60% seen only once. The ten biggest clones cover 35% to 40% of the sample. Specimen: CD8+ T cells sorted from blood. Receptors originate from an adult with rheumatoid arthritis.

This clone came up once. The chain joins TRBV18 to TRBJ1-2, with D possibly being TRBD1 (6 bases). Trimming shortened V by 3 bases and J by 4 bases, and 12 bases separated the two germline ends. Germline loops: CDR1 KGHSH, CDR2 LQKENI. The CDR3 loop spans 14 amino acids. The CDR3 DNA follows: TGTGCCAGCTCACCTTCGGACAGCCTCTATGGCTACACCTTC. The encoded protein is CASSPSDSLYGYTF. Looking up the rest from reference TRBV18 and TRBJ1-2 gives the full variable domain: NAGVMQNPRHLVRRRGQEARLRCSPMKGHSHVYWYRQLPEEGLKFMVYLQKENIIDESGMPKERFSAEFPKEGPSILRIQQVVRGDSAAYFCASSPSDSLYGYTFGSGTRLTVV.

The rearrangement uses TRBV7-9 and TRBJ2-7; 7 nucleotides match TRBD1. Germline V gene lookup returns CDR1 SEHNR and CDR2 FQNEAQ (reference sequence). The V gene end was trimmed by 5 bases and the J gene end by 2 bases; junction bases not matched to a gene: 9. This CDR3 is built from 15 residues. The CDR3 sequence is CASSQTGETPYEQYF. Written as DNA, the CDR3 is TGTGCCAGCAGCCAAACAGGGGAAACCCCCTACGAGCAGTACTTC.

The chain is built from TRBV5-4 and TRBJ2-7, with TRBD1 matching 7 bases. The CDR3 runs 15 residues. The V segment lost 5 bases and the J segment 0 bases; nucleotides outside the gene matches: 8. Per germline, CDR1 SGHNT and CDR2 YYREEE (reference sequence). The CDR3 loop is CASSGRDSSSYEQYF. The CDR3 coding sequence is TGTGCCAGCAGTGGTCGGGACAGCAGCTCCTACGAGCAGTACTTC.

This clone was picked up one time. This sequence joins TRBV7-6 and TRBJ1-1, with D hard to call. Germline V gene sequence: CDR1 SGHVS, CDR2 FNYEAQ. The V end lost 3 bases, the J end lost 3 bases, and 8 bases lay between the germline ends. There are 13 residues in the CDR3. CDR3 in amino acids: CASSFGEYTEAFF. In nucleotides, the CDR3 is TGTGCCAGCAGCTTTGGGGAATACACTGAAGCTTTCTTT.

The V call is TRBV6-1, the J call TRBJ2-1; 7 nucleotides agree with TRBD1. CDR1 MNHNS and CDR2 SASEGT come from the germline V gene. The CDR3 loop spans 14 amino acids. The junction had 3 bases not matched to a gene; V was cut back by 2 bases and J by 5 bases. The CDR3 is CASSEQTGNNEQFF. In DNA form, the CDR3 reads TGTGCCAGCAGTGAACAGACAGGGAACAATGAGCAGTTCTTC.

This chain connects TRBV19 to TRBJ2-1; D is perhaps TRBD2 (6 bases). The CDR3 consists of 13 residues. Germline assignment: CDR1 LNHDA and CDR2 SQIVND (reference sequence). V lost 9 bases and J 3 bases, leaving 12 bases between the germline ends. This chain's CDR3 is CASREPNYNEQFF. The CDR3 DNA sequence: TGTGCCAGCCGGGAGCCTAACTACAATGAGCAGTTCTTC.

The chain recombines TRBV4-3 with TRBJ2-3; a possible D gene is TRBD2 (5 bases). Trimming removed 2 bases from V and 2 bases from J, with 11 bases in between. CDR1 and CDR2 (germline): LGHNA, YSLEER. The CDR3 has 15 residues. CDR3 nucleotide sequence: TGCGCCAGCAGCCAAACAGTACTAGACACAGATACGCAGTATTTT. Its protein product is CASSQTVLDTDTQYF.

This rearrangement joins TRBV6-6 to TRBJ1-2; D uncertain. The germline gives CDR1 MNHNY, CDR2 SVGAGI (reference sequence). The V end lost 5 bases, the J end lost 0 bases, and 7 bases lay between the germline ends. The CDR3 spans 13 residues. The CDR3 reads CASSVGPNYGYTF. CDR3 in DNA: TGTGCCAGCAGTGTAGGGCCTAACTATGGCTACACCTTC.

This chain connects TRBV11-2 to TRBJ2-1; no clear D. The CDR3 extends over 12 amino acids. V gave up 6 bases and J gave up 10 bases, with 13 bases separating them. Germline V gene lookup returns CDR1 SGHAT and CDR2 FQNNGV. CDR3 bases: TGTGCCAGCAGGTTAATGGGGAAAGAGCAGTTCTTC. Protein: CASRLMGKEQFF.

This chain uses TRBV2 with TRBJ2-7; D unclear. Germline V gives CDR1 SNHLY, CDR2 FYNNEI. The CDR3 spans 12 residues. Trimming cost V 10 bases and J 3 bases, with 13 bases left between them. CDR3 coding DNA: TGTGCCACCCAAGGGCCTTTCTACGAGCAGTACTTC. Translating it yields CATQGPFYEQYF. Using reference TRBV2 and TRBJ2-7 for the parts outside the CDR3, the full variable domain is EPEVTQTPSHQVTQMGQEVILRCVPISNHLYFYWYRQILGQKVEFLVSFYNNEISEKSEIFDDQFSVERPDGSNFTLKIRSTKLEDSAMYFCATQGPFYEQYFGPGTRLTVT.

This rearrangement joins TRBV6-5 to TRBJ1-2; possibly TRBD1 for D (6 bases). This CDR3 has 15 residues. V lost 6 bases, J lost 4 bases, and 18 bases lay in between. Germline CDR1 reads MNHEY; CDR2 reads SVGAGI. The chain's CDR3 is CASSLVGGRGYGYTF. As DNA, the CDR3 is TGTGCCAGCAGCCTCGTTGGGGGGCGAGGCTATGGCTACACCTTC.

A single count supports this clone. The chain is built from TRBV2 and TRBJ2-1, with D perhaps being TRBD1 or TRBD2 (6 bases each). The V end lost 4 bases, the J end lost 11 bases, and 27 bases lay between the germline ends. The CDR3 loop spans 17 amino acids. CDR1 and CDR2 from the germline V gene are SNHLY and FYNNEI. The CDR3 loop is CASSAQRGTGSPRKQFF. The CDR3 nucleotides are TGTGCCAGCAGTGCACAAAGGGGGACTGGTTCTCCTAGGAAGCAGTTCTTC. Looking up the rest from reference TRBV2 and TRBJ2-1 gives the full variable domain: EPEVTQTPSHQVTQMGQEVILRCVPISNHLYFYWYRQILGQKVEFLVSFYNNEISEKSEIFDDQFSVERPDGSNFTLKIRSTKLEDSAMYFCASSAQRGTGSPRKQFFGPGTRLTVL.

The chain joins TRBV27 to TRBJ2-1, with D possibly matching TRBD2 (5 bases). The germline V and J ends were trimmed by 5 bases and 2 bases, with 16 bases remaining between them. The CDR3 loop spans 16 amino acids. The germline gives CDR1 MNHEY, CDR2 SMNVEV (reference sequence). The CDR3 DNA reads TGTGCCAGCAGTGCCGAAACTAGTATCCCCTACAATGAGCAGTTCTTC. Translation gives CASSAETSIPYNEQFF.

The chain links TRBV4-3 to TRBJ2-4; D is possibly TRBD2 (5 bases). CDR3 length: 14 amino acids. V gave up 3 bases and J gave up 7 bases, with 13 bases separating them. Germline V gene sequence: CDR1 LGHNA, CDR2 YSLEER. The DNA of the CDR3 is TGCGCCAGCAGCCAGGTTACGGGGAACAACATTCAGTACTTC. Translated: CASSQVTGNNIQYF.

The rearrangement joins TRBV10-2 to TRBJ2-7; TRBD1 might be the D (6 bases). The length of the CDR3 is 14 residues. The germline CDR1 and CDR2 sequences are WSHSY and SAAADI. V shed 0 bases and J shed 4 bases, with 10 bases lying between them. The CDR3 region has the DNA TGCGCCAGCAGTGAGTCGGGGCAGGGGTACGAGCAGTACTTC. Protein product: CASSESGQGYEQYF.

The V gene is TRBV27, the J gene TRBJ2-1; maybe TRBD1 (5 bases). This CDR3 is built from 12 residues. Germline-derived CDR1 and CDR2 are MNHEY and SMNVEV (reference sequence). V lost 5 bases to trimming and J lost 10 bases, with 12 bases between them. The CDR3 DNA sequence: TGTGCCAGCAGTCTCCACCAGGGAGAGCAGTTCTTC. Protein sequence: CASSLHQGEQFF.

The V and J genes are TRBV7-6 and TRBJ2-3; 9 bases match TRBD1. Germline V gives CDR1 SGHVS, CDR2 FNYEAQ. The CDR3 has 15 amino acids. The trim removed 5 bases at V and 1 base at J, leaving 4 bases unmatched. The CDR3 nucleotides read TGTGCCAGCAGCCCACGGACAGGGGGCACAGATACGCAGTATTTT. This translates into CASSPRTGGTDTQYF.

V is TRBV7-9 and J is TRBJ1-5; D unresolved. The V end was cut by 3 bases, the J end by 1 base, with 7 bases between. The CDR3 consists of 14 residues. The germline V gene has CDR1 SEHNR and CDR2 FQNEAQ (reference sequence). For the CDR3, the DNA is TGTGCCAGCAGCTTGGAGGGAAGCAATCAGCCCCAGCATTTT. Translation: CASSLEGSNQPQHF.

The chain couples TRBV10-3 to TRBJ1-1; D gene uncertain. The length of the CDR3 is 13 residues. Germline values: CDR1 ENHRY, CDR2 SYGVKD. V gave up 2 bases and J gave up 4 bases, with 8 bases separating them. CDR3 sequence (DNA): TGTGCCATCAGTGAGAAGGAGACCACTGAAGCTTTCTTT. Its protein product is CAISEKETTEAFF.

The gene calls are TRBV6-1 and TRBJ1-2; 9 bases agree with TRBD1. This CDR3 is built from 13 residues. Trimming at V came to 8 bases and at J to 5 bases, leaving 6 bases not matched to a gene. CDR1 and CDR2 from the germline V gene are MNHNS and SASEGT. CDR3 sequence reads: CASRDREVYGYTF. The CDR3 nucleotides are TGTGCCAGCCGGGACAGGGAAGTATATGGCTACACCTTC.

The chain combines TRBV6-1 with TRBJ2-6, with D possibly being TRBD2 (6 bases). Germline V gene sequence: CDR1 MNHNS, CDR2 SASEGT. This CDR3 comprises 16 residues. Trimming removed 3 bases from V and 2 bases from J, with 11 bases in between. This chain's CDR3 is CASSEFGGAGANVLTF. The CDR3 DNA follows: TGTGCCAGCAGTGAGTTCGGGGGAGCTGGGGCCAACGTCCTGACTTTC.

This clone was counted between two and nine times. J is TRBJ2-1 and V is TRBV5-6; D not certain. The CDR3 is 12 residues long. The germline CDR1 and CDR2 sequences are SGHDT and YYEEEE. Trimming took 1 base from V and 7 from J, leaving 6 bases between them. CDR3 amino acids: CASSLTQNEQFF. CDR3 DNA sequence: TGTGCCAGCAGCTTGACTCAGAATGAGCAGTTCTTC.

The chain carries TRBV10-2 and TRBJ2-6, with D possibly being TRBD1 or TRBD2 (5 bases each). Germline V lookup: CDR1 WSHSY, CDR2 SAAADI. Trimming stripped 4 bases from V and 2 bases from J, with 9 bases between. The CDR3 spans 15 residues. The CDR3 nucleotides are TGCGCCAGCAGTGGGGGGTTAACTGGGGCCAACGTCCTGACTTTC. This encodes CASSGGLTGANVLTF.

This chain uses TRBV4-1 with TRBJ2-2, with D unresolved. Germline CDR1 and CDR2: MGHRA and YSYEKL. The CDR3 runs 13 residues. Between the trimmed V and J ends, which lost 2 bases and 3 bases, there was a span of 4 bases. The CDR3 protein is CASSQRDTGELFF. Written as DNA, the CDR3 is TGCGCCAGCAGCCAACGTGACACCGGGGAGCTGTTTTTT.

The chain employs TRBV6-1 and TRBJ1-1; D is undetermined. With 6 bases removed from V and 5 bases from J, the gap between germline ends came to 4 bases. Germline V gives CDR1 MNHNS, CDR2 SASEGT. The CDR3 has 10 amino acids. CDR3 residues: CASRETEAFF. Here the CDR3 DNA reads TGTGCCAGCAGAGAGACTGAAGCTTTCTTT.

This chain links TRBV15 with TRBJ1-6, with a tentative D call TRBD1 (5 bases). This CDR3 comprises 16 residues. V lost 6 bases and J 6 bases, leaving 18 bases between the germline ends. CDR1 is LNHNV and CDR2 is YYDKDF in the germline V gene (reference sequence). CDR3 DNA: TGTGCCACCAGGGGAGACATCCGGGACGGTAATTCACCCCTCCACTTT. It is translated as CATRGDIRDGNSPLHF.